This entry lists 30 T cell receptor beta chains sequenced from one sample in a study of cytomegalovirus exposure and HLA in healthy donors. Primers included in the PCR were 60 Vbeta and 13 Jbeta primers. TCRdb keeps only in-frame clones here, not all; method: immunoSEQ multiplex PCR. The sample records roughly 230,000 clones, 78% being singletons. Sequencing was done on a sample of PBMCs. The receptors stem from a boy younger than 18 in good health and CMV-seronegative.

The chain links TRBV5-1 to TRBJ2-2, with TRBD1 identical over 9 bases. J was trimmed by 4 bases and V by 4 bases; bases with no gene match: 5. Germline V gene sequence: CDR1 SGHRS, CDR2 YFSETQ. This CDR3 region has 15 residues. This CDR3 reads CASSTRQGGTGELFF. CDR3 coding DNA: TGCGCCAGCAGCACCCGACAGGGGGGCACCGGGGAGCTGTTTTTT.

The V gene is TRBV6-5, the J gene TRBJ2-1, with 8 bases matching TRBD2. CDR1 MNHEY and CDR2 SVGAGI come from the germline V gene. The trim removed 0 bases at V and 7 bases at J, leaving 5 bases unmatched. The CDR3 has 15 amino acids. The CDR3 bases are TGTGCCAGCAGTTACTCAGCGGGAGTCGGTAATGAGCAGTTCTTC. This codes for CASSYSAGVGNEQFF.

The rearrangement joins TRBV4-1 to TRBJ2-7; TRBD2 might be the D (6 bases). Deletions cut 0 bases from V and 3 bases from J, with 18 bases between. There are 17 residues in the CDR3. Per the germline V gene, CDR1 is MGHRA and CDR2 is YSYEKL. CDR3 sequence reads: CASSQDNRPRGGYEQYF. CDR3 in DNA: TGCGCCAGCAGCCAAGATAATCGACCCCGGGGAGGCTACGAGCAGTACTTC.

The gene calls are TRBV20-1 and TRBJ2-7; D is perhaps TRBD2 (6 bases). Trimming removed 2 bases from V and 7 bases from J, with 9 bases in between. Germline V CDR1 and CDR2: DFQATT, SNEGSKA (reference sequence). This CDR3 comprises 11 residues. In DNA form, the CDR3 reads TGCAGTGCTAGACTAGCGTGGGAGCAGTACTTC. Its protein is CSARLAWEQYF.

J is TRBJ1-2 and V is TRBV6-5, with D possibly being TRBD1 (6 bases). The germline V gene encodes CDR1 MNHEY and CDR2 SVGAGI. The CDR3 runs 13 residues. V lost 4 bases and J lost 8, with 14 bases in between. Written as DNA, the CDR3 is TGTGCCAGCAGTTCCAAACAGGGCCGGGGCTACACCTTC. This gives the protein CASSSKQGRGYTF.

The rearrangement joins TRBV5-1 to TRBJ1-2, with D maybe TRBD1 (5 bases). This CDR3 has 17 amino acids. Germline V gene lookup returns CDR1 SGHRS and CDR2 YFSETQ. With 0 bases removed from V and 2 bases from J, the gap between germline ends came to 17 bases. DNA for the CDR3: TGCGCCAGCAGCTTGGTCCCTAGCGGAGGGGAGAACTATGGCTACACCTTC. Translated, it gives CASSLVPSGGENYGYTF.

The chain combines TRBV11-2 with TRBJ2-1; 8 bases agree with TRBD2. Germline CDR1 SGHAT, CDR2 FQNNGV. J gave up 2 bases and V 6 bases, and 6 bases lay outside the gene matches. This CDR3 spans 15 amino acids. The CDR3 loop is CASRKEAGAYNEQFF. The CDR3 bases are TGTGCCAGCAGAAAAGAAGCGGGGGCCTACAATGAGCAGTTCTTC.

The chain has TRBV15 and TRBJ2-7; 12 positions match TRBD2. Germline V lookup: CDR1 LNHNV, CDR2 YYDKDF (reference sequence). With 1 base clipped from V and 6 bases from J, the junction kept 1 base outside the gene matches. The CDR3 is 14 amino acids. CDR3 sequence (DNA): TGTGCCACCAGCAGAGGGACTAGCGGGATCGAGCAGTACTTC. Amino acid sequence: CATSRGTSGIEQYF. Using reference TRBV15 and TRBJ2-7 for the parts outside the CDR3, the full variable domain is DAMVIQNPRYQVTQFGKPVTLSCSQTLNHNVMYWYQQKSSQAPKLLFHYYDKDFNNEADTPDNFQSRRPNTSFCFLDIRSPGLGDTAMYLCATSRGTSGIEQYFGPGTRLTVT.

V gene TRBV6-6 combines with J gene TRBJ2-5; D possibly corresponds to TRBD1 (6 bases). The CDR3 sequence is 15 residues long. V was cut by 6 bases and J by 4 bases, with 18 bases left in between. Germline V lookup: CDR1 MNHNY, CDR2 SVGAGI (reference sequence). CDR3 region: CASRPRQDSRETQYF. The DNA for the CDR3 is TGTGCCAGCAGACCCCGACAGGACTCCAGAGAGACCCAGTACTTC.

The V gene is TRBV5-8, the J gene TRBJ2-7; 9 nucleotides match TRBD1. CDR1 and CDR2 from the germline V gene are SGHTS and YDEGEE. The length of the CDR3 is 14 residues. Trimming removed 4 bases from V and 3 bases from J; junction bases left unmatched: 5. The CDR3 loop reads CASSGGQGNYEQYF. The DNA of the CDR3 is TGTGCCAGCAGCGGGGGACAGGGCAACTACGAGCAGTACTTC.

V gene TRBV13 combines with J gene TRBJ2-7, with D tentatively TRBD2 (6 bases). Per the germline V gene, CDR1 is PRHDT and CDR2 is FYEKMQ (reference sequence). V lost 7 bases and J lost 1, with 14 bases in between. This CDR3 contains 14 residues. CDR3 region: CASTSMGGSYEQYF. The CDR3 DNA is TGTGCCAGCACTTCAATGGGGGGTTCCTACGAGCAGTACTTC. The full variable domain, its missing parts supplied by reference TRBV13 and TRBJ2-7, is AAGVIQSPRHLIKEKRETATLKCYPIPRHDTVYWYQQGPGQDPQFLISFYEKMQSDKGSIPDRFSAQQFSDYHSELNMSSLELGDSALYFCASTSMGGSYEQYFGPGTRLTVT.

The V call is TRBV7-2, the J call TRBJ2-1; 9 bases line up with TRBD2. Germline-derived CDR1 and CDR2 are SGHTA and FQGNSA. V shed 5 bases, J shed 9 bases, and the junction held 11 bases outside the gene matches. This CDR3 has 15 amino acids. The DNA of the CDR3 is TGTGCCAGCAGCCCTCTAGCGGGAAGGGCTCGTGAGCAGTTCTTC. Its translation is CASSPLAGRAREQFF.

A few counts support this clone. V is TRBV4-2 and J is TRBJ1-1, with D unresolved. Germline values: CDR1 LGHNA, CDR2 YNFKEQ. CDR3 length equals 15 residues. The germline V and J ends were trimmed by 1 base and 4 bases, with 13 bases remaining between them. CDR3 coding DNA: TGTGCCAGCAGCCAAGTTGGGCAGATCGCCACTGAAGCTTTCTTT. This codes for CASSQVGQIATEAFF.

This clone was observed once. The genes are TRBV4-2 and TRBJ1-2, with 7 nucleotides matching TRBD1. In germline, CDR1 is LGHNA, CDR2 YNFKEQ. The CDR3 consists of 13 residues. J lost 7 bases, V lost 0 bases, and 2 bases had no gene match. The CDR3 here is CASSQERGRGYTF. CDR3 nucleotides: TGTGCCAGCAGCCAAGAAAGGGGGCGTGGCTACACCTTC.

The V and J genes are TRBV25-1 and TRBJ2-2; D is perhaps TRBD2 (5 bases). Germline-derived CDR1 and CDR2 are MGHDK and SYGVNS. The CDR3 totals 14 residues. Deletions cut 10 bases from V and 5 bases from J, with 17 bases between. DNA of the CDR3: TGTGCCACCCGGGAAGGTTTTGAAACCGGGGAGCTGTTTTTT. Protein: CATREGFETGELFF.

This clone came up a few times. J is TRBJ1-2 and V is TRBV19; no reliable D call. The V gene's germline CDR1 is LNHDA and CDR2 SQIVND (reference sequence). The V gene lost 3 bases and the J gene lost 0 bases, with 8 bases spanning the gap. This CDR3 has 14 residues. CDR3 sequence (DNA): TGTGCCAGTAGTATCGGGAAGACTAACTATGGCTACACCTTC. As protein: CASSIGKTNYGYTF.

The chain is built from TRBV27 and TRBJ1-6; the D gene is possibly TRBD1 (5 bases). Germline CDR1 reads MNHEY; CDR2 reads SMNVEV (reference sequence). The CDR3 sequence is 19 residues long. V lost 1 base and J 8 bases, leaving 24 bases between the germline ends. The CDR3 loop reads CASSLCRSMRGKGHSPLHF. The CDR3 nucleotides are TGTGCCAGCAGTTTATGCCGGTCTATGCGGGGCAAAGGGCATTCACCCCTCCACTTT.

The chain carries TRBV7-8 and TRBJ2-5; 10 bases line up with TRBD2. The V gene's germline CDR1 is SGHVS and CDR2 FQNEAQ. V was pared by 4 bases and J by 5 bases, with 7 bases of the junction left unmatched. This CDR3 region has 15 residues. CDR3 coding DNA: TGTGCCAGCAGCTCAGAGGGGACTAGCGCGGAGACCCAGTACTTC. Residues: CASSSEGTSAETQYF.

The chain joins TRBV7-9 to TRBJ1-2; D unresolved. This CDR3 spans 11 amino acids. Germline V CDR1 and CDR2: SEHNR, FQNEAQ (reference sequence). With 7 bases removed from V and 4 bases from J, the gap between germline ends came to 7 bases. The CDR3 here is CASTEGYGYTF. CDR3 DNA sequence: TGTGCCAGCACGGAGGGCTATGGCTACACCTTC.

This chain connects TRBV18 to TRBJ2-1; 14 bases fit TRBD2. This CDR3 comprises 14 residues. Looked up from germline, CDR1 is KGHSH and CDR2 is LQKENI. J gave up 8 bases and V 3 bases, and 0 bases lay outside the gene matches. The CDR3 here is CASSPGLAGDEQFF. In nucleotides, the CDR3 is TGTGCCAGCTCACCGGGACTAGCGGGAGATGAGCAGTTCTTC.

The V and J genes are TRBV5-1 and TRBJ1-1; D gene unclear. From germline, CDR1 is SGHRS and CDR2 YFSETQ. CDR3 size: 13 residues. Trimming left V 0 bases short and J 1 base short, with 4 bases between. The CDR3 coding sequence is TGCGCCAGCAGCTTGGCACAGAACACTGAAGCTTTCTTT. This codes for CASSLAQNTEAFF.

This clone showed up just a few times. The CDR3 coding sequence is TGTGCCAGCAGCTTGGGGACAGGGTACAATCAGCCCCAGCATTTT. It encodes CASSLGTGYNQPQHF. This chain uses TRBV5-4 with TRBJ1-5; 8 bases are shared with TRBD1. CDR1 SGHNT and CDR2 YYREEE come from the germline V gene (reference sequence). CDR3 length: 15 amino acids. The V and J ends lost 0 bases and 3 bases, in that order; junction bases with no gene match: 2.

Note on this clone: Germline is not matched at one junction end, which may reflect a read error. The chain couples TRBV7-9 to TRBJ2-1; no clear D. This CDR3 has 12 residues. Per germline, CDR1 SEHNR and CDR2 FQNEAQ (reference sequence). As DNA, the CDR3 is TGTTCCAGCAGCCTATTAAACAATGAGCAGTTCTTC. Translating gives CSSSLLNNEQFF.

The chain employs TRBV27 and TRBJ1-2; weak D call: TRBD1 (5 bases). Trimming removed 3 bases at V and 4 bases at J, with 12 bases between. Germline V gene sequence: CDR1 MNHEY, CDR2 SMNVEV (reference sequence). The CDR3 contains 14 residues. The CDR3 nucleotides read TGTGCCAGCAGTTTTGGGGCGACCGGCTATGGCTACACCTTC. This encodes CASSFGATGYGYTF.

The chain recombines TRBV6-5 with TRBJ2-7, with D maybe TRBD2 (7 bases). The CDR3 spans 14 residues. Trimming took off 0 bases at V and 5 bases at J, with 11 bases between the two ends. Germline loops: CDR1 MNHEY, CDR2 SVGAGI. The CDR3 DNA reads TGTGCCAGCAGTTACTCTGGGGGGGCGAACGAGCAGTACTTC. Amino acid sequence: CASSYSGGANEQYF.

This clone was detected a few times. The V call is TRBV6-5, the J call TRBJ2-3; the D gene is possibly TRBD2 (6 bases). The V end lost 6 bases, the J end lost 5 bases, and 12 bases lay between the germline ends. Looked up from germline, CDR1 is MNHEY and CDR2 is SVGAGI. The CDR3 length is 13 residues. The CDR3 DNA is TGTGCCAGCAGCACCCTCGGGGGAGATACGCAGTATTTT. Residues: CASSTLGGDTQYF.

The chain links TRBV5-1 to TRBJ2-6; D might be TRBD1 (5 bases). The CDR3 totals 15 residues. The germline V gene has CDR1 SGHRS and CDR2 YFSETQ. Trimming shortened V by 0 bases and J by 9 bases, and 13 bases separated the two germline ends. CDR3 coding DNA: TGCGCCAGCAGCTTGGGTGGGGCAAAAGGCAACGTCCTGACTTTC. Translation: CASSLGGAKGNVLTF. Full variable domain (rest looked up from reference TRBV5-1 and TRBJ2-6): KAGVTQTPRYLIKTRGQQVTLSCSPISGHRSVSWYQQTPGQGLQFLFEYFSETQRNKGNFPGRFSGRQFSNSRSEMNVSTLELGDSALYLCASSLGGAKGNVLTFGAGSRLTVL.

This clone was counted only a few times. This chain connects TRBV28 to TRBJ1-2; possible D gene TRBD1, 5 bases. CDR1 and CDR2 (germline): MDHEN, SYDVKM. Trimming shortened V by 4 bases and J by 6 bases, and 9 bases separated the two germline ends. This CDR3 spans 12 amino acids. The CDR3 region is CASSSDTHGYTF. CDR3 bases: TGTGCCAGCAGTTCGGACACCCATGGCTACACCTTC.

The chain is built from TRBV9 and TRBJ2-7; possibly TRBD1 for D (6 bases). This CDR3 is built from 14 residues. The V end was cut by 4 bases, the J end by 0 bases, with 11 bases between. Germline CDR1 SGDLS, CDR2 YYNGEE. The chain's CDR3 is CASSTRDTSYEQYF. The CDR3 nucleotides read TGTGCCAGCAGCACCCGGGACACCTCCTACGAGCAGTACTTC.

This clone was seen a handful of times. The rearrangement links TRBV5-4 to TRBJ1-2; 10 bases line up with TRBD1. This CDR3 is built from 16 residues. Per the germline V gene, CDR1 is SGHNT and CDR2 is YYREEE (reference sequence). The trim removed 4 bases at V and 6 bases at J, leaving 12 bases unmatched. In nucleotides, the CDR3 is TGTGCCAGCAGCGGGGGGAGACAGGGGGCGGGGGATGGCTACACCTTC. Protein product: CASSGGRQGAGDGYTF.